The text below deals with one TCR beta chain. This CDR3 region has 14 residues. V was clipped by 0 bases and J by 0 bases, with 5 bases between them. The germline V gene encodes CDR1 SGHKS and CDR2 YYEKEE (reference sequence). This sample is part of a study of CD8 T cells in Susac syndrome. It was with random hexamers that roughly 0.45 to 1 ug RNA was reverse transcribed. TCRdb independently ran MiXCR on the immunoSEQ multiplex PCR reads; one entry per CDR3 protein. The sample has around 190,000 distinct CDR3 sequences; 90% to 95% are singletons. TCR beta from blood CD8+ and CD4+ T cells was sequenced.

The gene calls are TRBV5-5 and TRBJ2-3; D is undetermined. Sequenced material: CD4+ T cells from PBMCs. The receptor's source is a human donor in good health. CDR3 bases: TGTGCCAGCAGCTTGGAAGGGAGCACAGATACGCAGTATTTT. Translation gives CASSLEGSTDTQYF.